This TCR beta chain is drawn from a study of CD8 T cells in Susac syndrome. CDR3 length: 17 amino acids. The germline CDR1 and CDR2 sequences are SGHTA and FQGNSA. V lost 5 bases to trimming and J lost 4 bases; unmatched junction nucleotides: 11. The RNA input was about 0.5 to 1 ug, and it was reverse transcribed with random hexamers. TCRdb redid the calling of the immunoSEQ multiplex PCR reads with MiXCR, one entry per CDR3 protein. The sample yields about 200,000 distinct CDR3 sequences, 95% seen once. Sequenced input: CD4+ T cells from PBMCs. The origin of this receptor is a human donor with multiple sclerosis. V is TRBV7-2 and J is TRBJ2-3, with 11 bases lining up with TRBD2. The CDR3 DNA reads TGTGCCAGCAGCACGGCCCGGGTAGCGGGGGGGCCAGATACGCAGTATTTT. This encodes CASSTARVAGGPDTQYF.